Below are 19 T cell receptor beta chains sequenced from a single sample in a study of shared clonotypes between healthy human individuals. Profiling relied on immunoSEQ multiplex PCR, and the TCRdb table lists in-frame clones only, not all of them. The sample shows approximately 1.5 million clones, about 98% of them seen only once. The sequenced sample was naive CD4+ T cells sorted from blood. Noted subset: CD45RA+ positively selected. The receptors shown here come from a young man in good health.

CDR3 coding DNA: TGCGCCAGCAGCCAAGAACAGGCGATGATCCAGGGCGGCACCGGGGAGCTGTTTTTT. This gives the protein CASSQEQAMIQGGTGELFF. V and J are TRBV4-3 and TRBJ2-2; tentative D call: TRBD1 (5 bases). The CDR3 loop spans 19 amino acids. Germline assignment: CDR1 LGHNA and CDR2 YSLEER. The ends were cut back, 0 bases at V and 4 bases at J, with 21 bases in the middle.

The V gene is TRBV5-4, the J gene TRBJ2-3; D gene uncertain. Trimming removed 4 bases from V and 2 bases from J, with 5 bases in between. The germline gives CDR1 SGHNT, CDR2 YYREEE (reference sequence). This CDR3 is built from 12 residues. The CDR3: CASSLNTDTQYF. CDR3 sequence (DNA): TGTGCCAGCAGCCTGAACACAGATACGCAGTATTTT.

On this clone itself: At one end, the junction sequence differs from germline, possibly due to a read error. The chain combines TRBV4-1 with TRBJ2-1; TRBD2 aligns across 8 bases. The germline V gene encodes CDR1 MGHRA and CDR2 YSYEKL. The CDR3 is 15 amino acids. CDR3 sequence: CASTQLAVGYNEQFF. The CDR3 DNA is TGCGCCAGCACCCAACTAGCGGTGGGCTACAATGAGCAGTTCTTC.

With regard to this clone: This sample includes further DNA sequences coding for the same CDR3. This chain connects TRBV18 to TRBJ2-5, with no clear D. The CDR3 totals 13 residues. V dropped 3 bases and J dropped 3 bases, with 8 bases sitting between them. Germline loops: CDR1 KGHSH, CDR2 LQKENI. The CDR3 bases are TGTGCCAGCTCACCCCCAAGCAAAGAGACCCAGTACTTC. Its translation: CASSPPSKETQYF.

This clone has a single count. V gene TRBV27 combines with J gene TRBJ1-2, with a tentative D call TRBD1 (5 bases). Germline V gene lookup returns CDR1 MNHEY and CDR2 SMNVEV (reference sequence). This CDR3 is 15 amino acids long. The V end was cut by 7 bases, the J end by 3 bases, with 18 bases between. The CDR3 is CASTTAKGTDYGYTF. The CDR3 DNA reads TGTGCCAGCACCACCGCGAAAGGGACCGACTATGGCTACACCTTC.

V and J are TRBV5-1 and TRBJ2-5; 8 bases align to TRBD2. Losses at the gene ends were 0 bases for V and 5 bases for J; bases not matched to a gene: 9. CDR3 length equals 16 residues. Germline values: CDR1 SGHRS, CDR2 YFSETQ. DNA of the CDR3: TGCGCCAGCAGCTTGGCCACCGGGAGGGCCGGGGAGACCCAGTACTTC. It yields the protein CASSLATGRAGETQYF.

In the case of this clone: Relative to the germline gene, one junction end is altered; a read error may explain this. The genes are TRBV19 and TRBJ2-3; the match to TRBD1 covers 8 bases. The CDR3 length is 14 residues. Germline CDR1 LNHDA, CDR2 SQIVND (reference sequence). The CDR3 region has the DNA TGTGCCAGTAGTAAAGGACAGGGCACGGATACGCAGTATTTT. Encoded protein: CASSKGQGTDTQYF.

This sequence joins TRBV2 and TRBJ2-7, with a tentative D call TRBD2 (5 bases). Trimming pared 8 bases from V and 6 bases from J, leaving 26 bases between. CDR1 and CDR2 from the germline V gene are SNHLY and FYNNEI. The CDR3 totals 16 residues. The CDR3, as DNA: TGTGCCAGCGGTTTCTCCCCGATATCTAGCATAGGCGAGCAGTACTTC. Protein sequence: CASGFSPISSIGEQYF.

The chain joins TRBV7-3 to TRBJ2-7, with a weak D call TRBD1 (6 bases). Germline loops: CDR1 SGHTA, CDR2 FQGTGA. The V end was cut by 5 bases, the J end by 2 bases, with 16 bases between. The CDR3 has 15 amino acids. CDR3 DNA sequence: TGTGCCAGCAGCCCTACAGGACAGATCCCCTACGAGCAGTACTTC. Translated: CASSPTGQIPYEQYF.

The CDR3 DNA reads as TGCGCCAGCAGCCCGGGGACTAGCGGGAGATACACCGGGGAGCTGTTTTTT. This encodes CASSPGTSGRYTGELFF. The genes are TRBV5-1 and TRBJ2-2; 14 bases are shared with TRBD2. Per germline, CDR1 SGHRS and CDR2 YFSETQ. V was clipped by 4 bases and J by 3 bases; unmatched bases: 5. The CDR3 has 17 residues.

This clone was detected only once. V is TRBV7-2 and J is TRBJ2-2; 12 nucleotides agree with TRBD2. The CDR3 contains 18 residues. Trimming took 6 bases from V and 4 from J; bases not matched to a gene: 12. From germline, CDR1 is SGHTA and CDR2 FQGNSA. CDR3 nucleotide sequence: TGTGCCAGCAGGCGTACTAGCGGGAGGCATTTCGTCACCGGGGAGCTGTTTTTT. This encodes CASRRTSGRHFVTGELFF.

The V call is TRBV30, the J call TRBJ1-3; D not certain. Between the trimmed V and J ends, which lost 3 bases and 4 bases, there was a span of 10 bases. From germline, CDR1 is GTSNPN and CDR2 SVGIG (reference sequence). This CDR3 is built from 13 residues. The CDR3 is CAWRYKSGNTIYF. The DNA for the CDR3 is TGTGCCTGGAGATATAAATCGGGAAACACCATATATTTT.

J is TRBJ2-5 and V is TRBV5-1, with 9 nucleotides matching TRBD2. Germline V lookup: CDR1 SGHRS, CDR2 YFSETQ. The CDR3 length is 14 residues. V shed 7 bases and J 7 bases; nucleotides not matched to a gene: 11. DNA for the CDR3: TGCGCCAGCTTTTCGACTAGCGGTTGGGGGACCCAGTACTTC. Its translation: CASFSTSGWGTQYF.

The gene calls are TRBV7-9 and TRBJ1-2; 9 positions agree with TRBD1. This CDR3 has 14 residues. V was pared by 3 bases and J by 5 bases, with 4 bases of the junction left unmatched. Germline V gives CDR1 SEHNR, CDR2 FQNEAQ (reference sequence). As DNA, the CDR3 is TGTGCCAGCAGCTTCAGGGACAGGGTATATGGCTACACCTTC. This translates into CASSFRDRVYGYTF. The full variable domain, rest sourced from reference TRBV7-9 and TRBJ1-2, is DTGVSQNPRHKITKRGQNVTFRCDPISEHNRLYWYRQTLGQGPEFLTYFQNEAQLEKSRLLSDRFSAERPKGSFSTLEIQRTEQGDSAMYLCASSFRDRVYGYTFGSGTRLTVV.

The CDR3 bases are TGTGCCAGCAGTGAAGCTGTTGCCGGGGAGCTGTTTTTT. It is translated as CASSEAVAGELFF. The rearrangement uses TRBV2 and TRBJ2-2; D not resolved. Trimming pared 0 bases from V and 6 bases from J, leaving 5 bases between. The length of the CDR3 is 13 residues. CDR1 SNHLY and CDR2 FYNNEI come from the germline V gene.

The V call is TRBV11-3, the J call TRBJ2-3, with D hard to call. Germline V lookup: CDR1 SGHNT, CDR2 YENEEA. The CDR3 extends over 12 amino acids. Trimming took off 1 base at V and 5 bases at J, with 4 bases between the two ends. The CDR3 spells CASSLGLDTQYF. In nucleotides, the CDR3 is TGTGCCAGCAGCTTAGGTTTAGATACGCAGTATTTT.

This chain links TRBV27 with TRBJ2-1; perhaps D is TRBD1 or TRBD2 (6 bases each). Germline V lookup: CDR1 MNHEY, CDR2 SMNVEV (reference sequence). Trimming removed 6 bases from V and 14 bases from J, with 20 bases in between. The CDR3 contains 13 residues. The CDR3 sequence is CASRTRGLDGKFF. As DNA, the CDR3 is TGTGCCAGCAGGACCCGGGGGCTAGATGGGAAGTTCTTC.

The chain is built from TRBV4-3 and TRBJ2-5; D gene uncertain. This CDR3 region has 13 residues. Per the germline V gene, CDR1 is LGHNA and CDR2 is YSLEER. Trimming removed 4 bases from V and 5 bases from J, with 11 bases in between. The CDR3 DNA follows: TGCGCCAGCAGCCCCGAGAGGCTGGAGACCCAGTACTTC. Protein sequence: CASSPERLETQYF.

A remark on this clone: The sample carries other DNA sequences with the same CDR3. The chain couples TRBV18 to TRBJ2-3; D gene ambiguous. Trimming removed 2 bases at V and 6 bases at J, with 9 bases between. The CDR3 covers 13 residues. The V gene's germline CDR1 is KGHSH and CDR2 LQKENI. In nucleotides, the CDR3 is TGTGCCAGCTCACCAACGGCGGCGGATACGCAGTATTTT. Translation gives CASSPTAADTQYF.